Sequencing of this T cell receptor (beta chain) was carried out in a study of T cells in Graves' hyperthyroidism and ophthalmopathy. Comments on this clonotype: Its matching antigen is unknown.

Clinical symptoms, serum thyroxine and TRAb, thyroid ultrasound and orbital computed tomography together formed the diagnostic basis. About 10 ml of fresh peripheral blood supplied the PBMCs. The CDR3 contains 17 residues. The junction had 14 bases not matched to a gene; V was cut back by 3 bases and J by 4 bases. The germline gives CDR1 SQVTM, CDR2 ANQGSEA. Regarding the study as a whole: Blood shared most expanded thyroid clonotypes above 0.001. By a 13 V-J model, ophthalmopathy was set apart from stable hyperthyroidism.

What was amplified from RNA transcripts were TCR beta CDR3 regions. Using the HTBI primer set, a first-round RT-PCR was run on the TCR CDR3. TCRdb processed the multiplex PCR reads anew with MiXCR; each CDR3 protein has one entry. The profile covers more than 300,000 distinct CDR3 sequences, with about a sixth appearing a single time and almost 35% taken by the ten largest. This chain joins TRBV29-1 and TRBJ2-3; 9 nucleotides align to TRBD1. The source of this sequence is a woman in her twenties or thirties with Graves' hyperthyroidism that later progressed to Graves' ophthalmopathy. What was sequenced was blood. The CDR3 DNA is TGCAGCGTTGATTTCGGCGGGGGACAGGGCTTAGCAGATACGCAGTATTTT. This sequence encodes CSVDFGGGQGLADTQYF.